A single sample is the source of the 27 T cell receptor beta chains below, sequenced in a study of T cell clonality in common variable immunodeficiency. Generated by immunoSEQ multiplex PCR, the TCRdb table keeps only in-frame clones and is missing some. The sample contains fewer than 75,000 clones, none of them singletons. Sequencing was performed on peripheral blood mononuclear cells. Source of these receptors: a person between 18 and 75 years old in good health.

This clone was counted at least ten times. The read halts 3 residues ahead of the CDR3 end, with the missing end drawn from the germline J gene. V gene TRBV7-6 combines with J gene TRBJ2-3; D remains unclear. The CDR3 is 14 amino acids. Trimming stripped 4 bases from V and 6 bases from J, with 14 bases between. CDR1 is SGHVS and CDR2 is FNYEAQ in the germline V gene. CDR3: CASSSIPLSDTQYF. The part of the CDR3 DNA that was read is TGTGCCAGCAGCTCTATTCCGTTGTCGGATACG.

This clone was seen many times. Sequencing ends 3 residues short of the CDR3 end; the germline J gene provides the rest. The rearrangement links TRBV10-3 to TRBJ1-6, with 7 bases fitting TRBD1. Trimming cost V 4 bases and J 5 bases; bases outside gene matches: 5. Per the germline V gene, CDR1 is ENHRY and CDR2 is SYGVKD. The CDR3 has 15 residues. CDR3 DNA (partial): TGTGCCATCAGTGTCGGACAGGCTGATAATTCACCC. Translating it yields CAISVGQADNSP. From start to end, the CDR3 is CAISVGQADNSPLHF.

This clone was counted at least ten times. The read is 3 residues too short to cover the CDR3 end, so that end is filled in from the germline J gene. This chain uses TRBV20-1 with TRBJ2-7, with TRBD1 matching over 7 bases. Trimming removed 5 bases from V and 3 bases from J; junction bases left unmatched: 16. The CDR3 runs 16 residues. CDR1 and CDR2 from the germline V gene are DFQATT and SNEGSKA (reference sequence). The chain's CDR3 is CSADGFRGQTNYEQYF. CDR3 DNA (partial): TGCAGTGCTGACGGATTTAGGGGACAGACTAACTACGAG.

This clone was picked up many times. Read data end 3 residues before the CDR3 end; the end is taken from the germline J gene. This chain joins TRBV5-1 and TRBJ2-7; D not certain. This CDR3 spans 11 amino acids. The germline V gene encodes CDR1 SGHRS and CDR2 YFSETQ. Trimming removed 3 bases from V and 3 bases from J, with 4 bases in between. CDR3 DNA, as far as it was read: TGCGCCAGCAGCTCCTTCTACGAG. Translating gives CASSSFYE. The whole CDR3 reads CASSSFYEQYF.

This clone occurred many times. The read ends 3 residues shy of where the CDR3 ends; the end is completed using the germline J gene. J is TRBJ1-1 and V is TRBV5-1; D may be TRBD1 (5 bases). The length of the CDR3 is 16 residues. Per the germline V gene, CDR1 is SGHRS and CDR2 is YFSETQ. V lost 3 bases to trimming and J lost 3 bases, with 18 bases between them. The covered CDR3 bases are TGCGCCAGCAGCTCCCGGACATCGGGTTCGGACACTGAA. It codes for CASSSRTSGSDTE. The complete CDR3 sequence is CASSSRTSGSDTEAFF.

This clone was observed many times. The CDR3 end is not reached by the read, which stops 3 residues before it; the germline J gene fills it in. The chain joins TRBV6-1 to TRBJ1-2; 9 bases are shared with TRBD1. The CDR3 contains 13 residues. Germline values: CDR1 MNHNS, CDR2 SASEGT. V shed 4 bases and J 5 bases; nucleotides not matched to a gene: 2. The CDR3: CASSVDRGYGYTF. Incomplete CDR3 DNA: TGTGCCAGCAGTGTCGACAGGGGGTATGGC.

The table lists this clone with many counts. The junction shows a germline mismatch at one end, possibly a read error. The CDR3 goes on 3 residues after the read ends, and that part is filled in from the germline J gene. This chain connects TRBV19 to TRBJ1-1; D possibly corresponds to TRBD1 (6 bases). The CDR3 loop spans 15 amino acids. Per the germline V gene, CDR1 is LNHDA and CDR2 is SQIVND (reference sequence). Here the CDR3 reads CASSILQGSGTEAFF. CDR3 bases read: TGTGCTAGTAGTATTTTACAGGGATCGGGCACTGAA.

This clone showed up just a few times. The read terminates 3 residues before the CDR3 end, so the remaining end is supplied by the germline J gene. V is TRBV11-2 and J is TRBJ1-2; TRBD1 matches at 7 bases. V gave up 0 bases and J gave up 7 bases; unmatched junction bases: 8. CDR1 SGHAT and CDR2 FQNNGV come from the germline V gene. The CDR3 covers 15 residues. CDR3 DNA, as far as it was read: TGTGCCAGCAGCTTAGATAGGACTTACAGGGGTGGC. Its protein product is CASSLDRTYRGG. The full CDR3 protein is CASSLDRTYRGGYTF.

In this sample, this clone turned up many times. The CDR3 goes on 3 residues after the read ends, and that part is filled in from the germline J gene. This chain connects TRBV6-4 to TRBJ1-1, with 9 nucleotides matching TRBD1. The CDR3 consists of 13 residues. The V and J ends lost 5 bases and 3 bases, in that order; junction bases with no gene match: 1. Germline values: CDR1 MRHNA, CDR2 SNTAGT. The DNA read from the CDR3 is TGTGCCAGCAGTAGACAGGGGGACACTGAA. Translated, it gives CASSRQGDTE. The whole CDR3 protein reads CASSRQGDTEAFF.

The sample holds many counts of this clone. The CDR3 extends 3 residues past the end of the read, so its final part is completed from the germline J gene. The V and J genes are TRBV6-1 and TRBJ2-1; TRBD2 matches 9 bases. This CDR3 contains 17 residues. V was clipped by 2 bases and J by 4 bases; unmatched bases: 9. CDR1 is MNHNS, CDR2 SASEGT, per germline. CDR3 DNA (partial): TGTGCCAGCAGTGAAAGGTCTAGCGGGACCCCTTACAATGAG. Protein sequence: CASSERSSGTPYNE. The CDR3 in full is CASSERSSGTPYNEQFF.

The table lists this clone with many counts. A junction end diverges from the germline sequence, so it may reflect a read error. The read is 3 residues too short to cover the CDR3 end, so that end is filled in from the germline J gene. The chain is built from TRBV19 and TRBJ2-3, with 7 bases that match TRBD1. CDR1 is LNHDA, CDR2 SQIVND, per germline (reference sequence). CDR3 length equals 14 residues. The DNA read from the CDR3 is TGTGCCAGTAGTGTAGACAGGGTCACAGATACG. Protein sequence: CASSVDRVTDT. The full-length CDR3 reads as CASSVDRVTDTQYF.

This clone was picked up many times. The read ends 3 residues before the CDR3 terminus; that terminus is restored from the germline J gene. The V gene is TRBV6-2 or TRBV6-3, the J gene TRBJ1-5, with D perhaps matching TRBD1 (6 bases). V was trimmed by 6 bases and J by 6 bases, leaving 18 bases between them. CDR3 size: 15 residues. The germline CDR1 and CDR2 sequences are MNHEY and SVGEGT. The covered CDR3 bases are TGTGCCAGCAGCCAACTTCGGGGGGCGGTTCAGCCC. It yields the protein CASSQLRGAVQP. The CDR3 in full is CASSQLRGAVQPQHF.

This clone appeared many times. The read falls 3 residues short of the CDR3 end, and the missing part is taken from the germline J gene. The genes are TRBV24-1 and TRBJ2-5, with 9 nucleotides matching TRBD1. Germline CDR1 KGHDR, CDR2 SFDVKD. V dropped 2 bases and J dropped 5; count of bases not matched to a gene: 5. CDR3 length: 15 amino acids. The chain's CDR3 is CATSDSDRGGETQYF. The covered CDR3 bases are TGTGCCACCAGTGATTCGGACAGGGGAGGGGAGACC.

With respect to this clone: A read error may produce the germline difference seen at one junction end. The read ends 3 residues early relative to the CDR3; the germline J gene fills the gap. Other DNA sequences within the sample encode an identical CDR3. The gene calls are TRBV7-9 and TRBJ2-3; TRBD2 might be the D (6 bases). The V gene's germline CDR1 is SEHNR and CDR2 FQNEAQ (reference sequence). The CDR3 has 14 residues. CDR3 sequence: CAMETRGGTDTQYF. The CDR3 bases that were read are TGTGCCATGGAAACGAGGGGAGGCACGGATACG.

This clone was counted at least ten times. The read falls 3 residues short of the CDR3 end, and the missing part is taken from the germline J gene. This rearrangement joins TRBV5-1 to TRBJ2-5; maybe TRBD1 (6 bases). Germline CDR1 and CDR2: SGHRS and YFSETQ. V lost 4 bases, J lost 4 bases, and 17 bases lay in between. The length of the CDR3 is 15 residues. This CDR3 is CASSLVGQTGETQYF. The sequenced part of the CDR3 DNA is TGCGCCAGCAGCCTGGTAGGACAGACGGGAGAGACC.

This clone was observed many times. The CDR3 extends 3 residues past the end of the read, so its final part is completed from the germline J gene. The chain carries TRBV20-1 and TRBJ1-1; maybe TRBD1 (5 bases). CDR3 length: 12 residues. Germline assignment: CDR1 DFQATT and CDR2 SNEGSKA (reference sequence). The sequenced CDR3 bases are TGCAGTGCTAGAGAGGCAGGCGGGGGA. Protein product: CSAREAGGG. The whole CDR3 protein reads CSAREAGGGAFF.

This clone was seen repeatedly, ten times or more. The read comes to an end 3 residues before the CDR3 does, leaving the germline J gene to fill in the end. This chain connects TRBV6-2 or TRBV6-3 to TRBJ1-5; weak D call: TRBD1 (5 bases). Trimming stripped 6 bases from V and 4 bases from J, with 16 bases between. This CDR3 is 15 amino acids long. Germline V gene data show CDR1 as MNHEY and CDR2 as SVGEGT. CDR3 DNA, as far as it was read: TGTGCCAGCAGATCCGAGGGGTGGGGTAATCAGCCC. Protein sequence: CASRSEGWGNQP. The full CDR3 is CASRSEGWGNQPQHF.

This clone was observed at least ten times. The sequence runs out 3 residues before the end of the CDR3; the remainder is reconstructed from the germline J gene. This sequence joins TRBV20-1 and TRBJ2-5; a possible D gene is TRBD1 (6 bases). Germline V CDR1 and CDR2: DFQATT, SNEGSKA (reference sequence). Between the trimmed V and J ends, which lost 6 bases and 3 bases, there was a span of 11 bases. The CDR3 contains 12 residues. This CDR3 is CSALQGKETQYF. The CDR3 DNA, read in part, is TGCAGTGCCTTACAGGGAAAAGAGACC.

This clone was detected many times. The CDR3 end lies 3 residues beyond the end of the read and is filled in from the germline J gene. V usage is TRBV29-1 and J usage is TRBJ2-7; TRBD2 matches 10 bases. This CDR3 has 15 residues. Germline loops: CDR1 SQVTM, CDR2 ANQGSEA. The trim removed 6 bases at V and 3 bases at J, leaving 11 bases unmatched. The CDR3 sequence: CSVLPSGGLLYEQYF. CDR3 bases read: TGCAGCGTCCTACCTAGCGGGGGACTTCTCTACGAG.

This clone was seen many times. The CDR3 end is not reached by the read, which stops 3 residues before it; the germline J gene fills it in. V is TRBV12-3 or TRBV12-4 and J is TRBJ1-2; 7 bases match TRBD1. The CDR3 has 15 residues. V lost 8 bases, J lost 5 bases, and 14 bases stayed unmatched. The CDR3 loop is CASLGGGQSIYGYTF. The DNA read from the CDR3 is TGTGCCAGCTTGGGAGGGGGACAGTCGATATATGGC.

Many counts were recorded for this clone. The read is 3 residues too short to cover the CDR3 end, so that end is filled in from the germline J gene. The rearrangement joins TRBV4-2 to TRBJ2-5; a possible D gene is TRBD2 (5 bases). The CDR3 spans 13 residues. Germline CDR1 is LGHNA and CDR2 is YNFKEQ. Trimming left V 6 bases short and J 0 bases short, with 8 bases between. This CDR3 reads CASSLGDQETQYF. The covered CDR3 bases are TGTGCCAGCAGTCTCGGGGACCAAGAGACC.

This clone was detected many times. The read is 3 residues too short to cover the CDR3 end, so that end is filled in from the germline J gene. The chain links TRBV12-3 or TRBV12-4 to TRBJ2-3; the D gene is possibly TRBD1 (7 bases). V was shortened by 3 bases and J by 0 bases, with 19 bases between the two germline ends. The CDR3 runs to 18 residues. The CDR3 bases that were read are TGTGCCAGCAGTTTCGGGCACAGGGGACTTTCTAGCACAGATACG. Its translation: CASSFGHRGLSSTDT. The entire CDR3 reads CASSFGHRGLSSTDTQYF.

This clone was recorded at least ten times. The CDR3 end is not reached by the read, which stops 3 residues before it; the germline J gene fills it in. This chain links TRBV19 with TRBJ2-3, with D possibly being TRBD1 (5 bases). The germline V gene has CDR1 LNHDA and CDR2 SQIVND (reference sequence). The CDR3 is 17 residues long. Trimming removed 2 bases at V and 4 bases at J, with 19 bases between. The part of the CDR3 DNA that was read is TGTGCCAGTAGTATACAGTCGTCGGCAGGGATCCCAGATACG. Translated: CASSIQSSAGIPDT. From start to end, the CDR3 is CASSIQSSAGIPDTQYF.

This clone was seen many times. The sequenced fragment ends 3 residues before the CDR3 boundary, so the rest is inferred from the germline J gene. This chain connects TRBV28 to TRBJ2-7; D possibly corresponds to TRBD2 (6 bases). The CDR3 has 16 amino acids. CDR1 is MDHEN, CDR2 SYDVKM, per germline. Trimming removed 3 bases at V and 6 bases at J, with 21 bases between. The sequenced CDR3 bases are TGTGCCAGCAGTTTTATTGTCGCCCAGCGGGCTAGCGAG. Translated: CASSFIVAQRASE. The CDR3 in full is CASSFIVAQRASEQYF.

This clone was detected ten times or more. Read coverage stops 3 residues before the CDR3 terminus; the germline J gene supplies the remainder. The rearrangement uses TRBV5-1 and TRBJ2-5; D is unclear. Germline V gene sequence: CDR1 SGHRS, CDR2 YFSETQ. The CDR3 covers 12 residues. V lost 4 bases and J 5 bases, leaving 9 bases between the germline ends. CDR3 DNA, as far as it was read: TGCGCCAGCAGCCTGGGCCAGGAGACC. Protein product: CASSLGQET. The whole CDR3 protein reads CASSLGQETQYF.

In this sample, this clone turned up many times. The CDR3 is cut off 3 residues early in the read; its end comes from the germline J gene. The chain recombines TRBV5-1 with TRBJ1-5; 7 nucleotides agree with TRBD1. CDR1 SGHRS and CDR2 YFSETQ come from the germline V gene. The CDR3 length is 15 residues. The J segment lost 6 bases and the V segment lost 0 bases, leaving 6 bases of the junction unmatched. CDR3 sequence: CASSLGGTEFQPQHF. CDR3 bases read: TGCGCCAGCAGCTTGGGGGGGACAGAATTTCAGCCC.

This clone was observed at least ten times. The DNA read from the CDR3 is TGCGCCAGCAGCTTACAGTCTACAGGCGGGGAG. This translates into CASSLQSTGGE. The complete CDR3 sequence is CASSLQSTGGELFF. The chain links TRBV5-1 to TRBJ2-2; a weak D match, TRBD1 (5 bases). The sequence runs out 3 residues before the end of the CDR3; the remainder is reconstructed from the germline J gene. V lost 2 bases to trimming and J lost 7 bases, with 12 bases between them. This CDR3 is built from 14 residues. The germline V gene has CDR1 SGHRS and CDR2 YFSETQ.